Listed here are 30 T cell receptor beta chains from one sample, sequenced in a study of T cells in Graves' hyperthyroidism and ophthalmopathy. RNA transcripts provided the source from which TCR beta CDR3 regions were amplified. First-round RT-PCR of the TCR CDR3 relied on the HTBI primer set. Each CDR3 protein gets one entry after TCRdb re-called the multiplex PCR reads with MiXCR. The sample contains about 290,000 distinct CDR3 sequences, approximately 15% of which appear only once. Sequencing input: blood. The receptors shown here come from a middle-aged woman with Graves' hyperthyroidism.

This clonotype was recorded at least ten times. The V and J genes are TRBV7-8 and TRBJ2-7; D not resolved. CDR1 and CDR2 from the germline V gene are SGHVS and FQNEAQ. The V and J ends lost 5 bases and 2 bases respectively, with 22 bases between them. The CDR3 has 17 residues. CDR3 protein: CASSPYTSYSRAYEQYF. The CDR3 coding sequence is TGTGCCAGCAGCCCCTATACGAGCTACTCGAGAGCCTACGAGCAGTACTTC.

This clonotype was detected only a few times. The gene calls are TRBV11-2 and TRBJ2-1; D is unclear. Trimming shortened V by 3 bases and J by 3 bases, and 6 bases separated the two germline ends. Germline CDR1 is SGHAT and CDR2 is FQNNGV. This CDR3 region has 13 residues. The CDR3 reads CASSLRNYNEQFF. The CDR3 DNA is TGTGCCAGCAGCTTGAGGAACTACAATGAGCAGTTCTTC.

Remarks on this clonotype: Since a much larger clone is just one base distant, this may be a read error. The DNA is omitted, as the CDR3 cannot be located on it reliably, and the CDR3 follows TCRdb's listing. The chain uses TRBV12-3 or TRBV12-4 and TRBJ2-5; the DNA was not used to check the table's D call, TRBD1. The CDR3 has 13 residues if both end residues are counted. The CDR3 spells CASSFGHGAVPYF.

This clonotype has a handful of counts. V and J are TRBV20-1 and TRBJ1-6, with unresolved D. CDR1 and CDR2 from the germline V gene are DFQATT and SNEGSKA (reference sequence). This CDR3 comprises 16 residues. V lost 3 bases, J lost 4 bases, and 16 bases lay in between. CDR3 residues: CSASPYPQPYNSPLHF. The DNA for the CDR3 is TGCAGTGCTAGTCCGTACCCACAGCCATATAATTCACCCCTCCACTTT.

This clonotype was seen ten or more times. In DNA, the CDR3 is TGTGCCAGCAGCTCCTCTGTGGGCGGGAGCAATGAGCAGTTCTTC. Encoded protein: CASSSSVGGSNEQFF. The chain recombines TRBV11-3 with TRBJ2-1; 7 nucleotides line up with TRBD2. V gave up 4 bases and J gave up 6 bases; unmatched junction bases: 9. CDR1 is SGHNT, CDR2 YENEEA, per germline. The CDR3 contains 15 residues.

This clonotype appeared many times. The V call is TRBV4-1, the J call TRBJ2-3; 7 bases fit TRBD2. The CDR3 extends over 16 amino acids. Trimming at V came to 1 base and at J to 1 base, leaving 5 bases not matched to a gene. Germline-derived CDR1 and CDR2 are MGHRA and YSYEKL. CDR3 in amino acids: CASSQGRLAGTDTQYF. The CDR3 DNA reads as TGCGCCAGCAGCCAAGGGCGGCTAGCGGGCACAGATACGCAGTATTTT.

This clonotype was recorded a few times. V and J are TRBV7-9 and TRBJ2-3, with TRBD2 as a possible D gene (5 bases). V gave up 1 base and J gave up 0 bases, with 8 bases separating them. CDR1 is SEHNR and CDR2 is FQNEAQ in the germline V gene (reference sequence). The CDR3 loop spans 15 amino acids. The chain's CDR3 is CASSLGRTSTDTQYF. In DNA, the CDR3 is TGTGCCAGCAGCTTAGGACGGACTAGCACAGATACGCAGTATTTT.

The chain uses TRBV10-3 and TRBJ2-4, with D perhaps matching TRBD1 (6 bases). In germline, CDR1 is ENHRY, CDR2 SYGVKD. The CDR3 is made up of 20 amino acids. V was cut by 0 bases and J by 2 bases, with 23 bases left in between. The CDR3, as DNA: TGTGCCATCAGTGAGTCTTGGACAGCCCTTGGCGGGTTGACCAAAAACATTCAGTACTTC. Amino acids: CAISESWTALGGLTKNIQYF.

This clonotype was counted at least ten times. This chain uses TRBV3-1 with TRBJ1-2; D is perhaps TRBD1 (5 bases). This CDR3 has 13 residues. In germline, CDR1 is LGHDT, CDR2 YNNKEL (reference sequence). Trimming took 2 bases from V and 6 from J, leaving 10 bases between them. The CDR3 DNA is TGTGCCAGCAGCCAATCCGGGACGGATGGCTACACCTTC. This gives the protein CASSQSGTDGYTF.

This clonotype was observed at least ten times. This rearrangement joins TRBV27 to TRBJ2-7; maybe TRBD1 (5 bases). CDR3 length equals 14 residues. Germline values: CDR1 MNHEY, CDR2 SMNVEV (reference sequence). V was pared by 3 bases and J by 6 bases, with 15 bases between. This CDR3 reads CASSFLAARGEQYF. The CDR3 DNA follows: TGTGCCAGCAGTTTTTTAGCCGCAAGGGGCGAGCAGTACTTC.

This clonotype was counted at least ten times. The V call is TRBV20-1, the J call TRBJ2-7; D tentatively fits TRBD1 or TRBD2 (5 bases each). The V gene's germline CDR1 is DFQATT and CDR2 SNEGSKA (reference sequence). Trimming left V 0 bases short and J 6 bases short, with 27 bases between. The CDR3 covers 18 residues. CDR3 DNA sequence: TGCAGTGCTAGAGATCGGTACCCGGACGACCCTCGGGACGGCGAGCAGTACTTC. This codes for CSARDRYPDDPRDGEQYF.

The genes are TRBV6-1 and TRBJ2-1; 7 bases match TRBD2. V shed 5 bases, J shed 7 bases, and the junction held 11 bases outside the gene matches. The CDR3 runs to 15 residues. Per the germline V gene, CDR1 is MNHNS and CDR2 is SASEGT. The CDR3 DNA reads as TGTGCCAGCAGTTGGGCGGGAGTCAATTTAAATGAGCAGTTCTTC. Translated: CASSWAGVNLNEQFF.

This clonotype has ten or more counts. The CDR3 nucleotides read TGTGCCAGCAGCCCGACGGGGGATCAGGACTATGGCTACACCTTC. It specifies CASSPTGDQDYGYTF. V gene TRBV5-5 combines with J gene TRBJ1-2; D might be TRBD1 (5 bases). CDR1 is SGHKS and CDR2 is YYEKEE in the germline V gene (reference sequence). The CDR3 is 15 amino acids. Trimming took off 4 bases at V and 3 bases at J, with 16 bases between the two ends.

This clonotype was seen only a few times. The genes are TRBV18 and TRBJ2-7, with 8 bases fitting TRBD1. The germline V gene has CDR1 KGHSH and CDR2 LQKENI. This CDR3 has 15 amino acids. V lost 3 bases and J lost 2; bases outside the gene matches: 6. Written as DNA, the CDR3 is TGTGCCAGCTCACCCTTCCGGGACAGGCCCTACGAGCAGTACTTC. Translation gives CASSPFRDRPYEQYF.

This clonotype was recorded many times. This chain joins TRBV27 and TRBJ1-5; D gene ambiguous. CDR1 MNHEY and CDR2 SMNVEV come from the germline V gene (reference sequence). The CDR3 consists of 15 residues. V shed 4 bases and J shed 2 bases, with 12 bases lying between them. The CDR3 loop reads CASSSSAIGNQPQHF. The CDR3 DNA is TGTGCCAGCAGTTCCTCGGCTATCGGCAATCAGCCCCAGCATTTT.

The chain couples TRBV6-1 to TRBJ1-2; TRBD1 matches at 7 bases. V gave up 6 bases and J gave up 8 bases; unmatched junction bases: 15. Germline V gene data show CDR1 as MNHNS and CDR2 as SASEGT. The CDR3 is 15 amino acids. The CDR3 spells CASRSWDRVPGGYTF. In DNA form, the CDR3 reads TGTGCCAGCAGGTCCTGGGACAGAGTGCCGGGAGGCTACACCTTC.

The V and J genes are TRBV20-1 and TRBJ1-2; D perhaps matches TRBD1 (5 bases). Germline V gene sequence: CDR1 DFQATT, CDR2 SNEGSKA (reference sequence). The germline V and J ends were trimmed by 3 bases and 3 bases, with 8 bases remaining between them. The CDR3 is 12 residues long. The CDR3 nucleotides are TGCAGTGCTAGTTTCAGGGACTATGGCTACACCTTC. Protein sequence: CSASFRDYGYTF.

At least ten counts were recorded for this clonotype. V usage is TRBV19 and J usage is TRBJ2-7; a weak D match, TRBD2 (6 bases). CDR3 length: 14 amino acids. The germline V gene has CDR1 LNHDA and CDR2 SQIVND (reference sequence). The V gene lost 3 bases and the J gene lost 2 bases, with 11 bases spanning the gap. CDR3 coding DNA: TGTGCCAGTAGTATCGGTGGCGGGACCTACGAGCAGTACTTC. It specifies CASSIGGGTYEQYF.

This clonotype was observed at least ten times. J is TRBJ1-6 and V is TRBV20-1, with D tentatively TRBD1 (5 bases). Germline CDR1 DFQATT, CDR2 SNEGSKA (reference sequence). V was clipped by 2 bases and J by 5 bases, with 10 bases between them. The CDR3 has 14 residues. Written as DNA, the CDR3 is TGCAGTGCTAGATCAGGGTTCGATAATTCACCCCTCCACTTT. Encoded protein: CSARSGFDNSPLHF.

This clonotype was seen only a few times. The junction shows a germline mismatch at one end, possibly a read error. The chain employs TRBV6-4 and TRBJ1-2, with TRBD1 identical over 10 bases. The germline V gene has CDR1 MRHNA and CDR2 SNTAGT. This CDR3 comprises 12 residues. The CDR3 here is CASRGPGQGIAF. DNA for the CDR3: TGTGCCAGCAGAGGACCGGGACAGGGGATCGCCTTC.

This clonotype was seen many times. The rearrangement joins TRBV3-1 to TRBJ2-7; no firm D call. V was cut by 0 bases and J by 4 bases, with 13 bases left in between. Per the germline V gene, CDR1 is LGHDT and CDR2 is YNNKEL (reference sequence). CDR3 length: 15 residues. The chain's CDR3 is CASSQDPPGGYEQYF. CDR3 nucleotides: TGTGCCAGCAGCCAAGACCCCCCTGGCGGTTACGAGCAGTACTTC.

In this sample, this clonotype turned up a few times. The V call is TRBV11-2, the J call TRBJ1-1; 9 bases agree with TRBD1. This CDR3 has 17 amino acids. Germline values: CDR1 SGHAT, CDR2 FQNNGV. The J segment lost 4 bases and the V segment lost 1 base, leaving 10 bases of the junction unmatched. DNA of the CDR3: TGTGCCAGCAGCTTAGGGGAGGGGACAGGGTATTCCACTGAAGCTTTCTTT. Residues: CASSLGEGTGYSTEAFF.

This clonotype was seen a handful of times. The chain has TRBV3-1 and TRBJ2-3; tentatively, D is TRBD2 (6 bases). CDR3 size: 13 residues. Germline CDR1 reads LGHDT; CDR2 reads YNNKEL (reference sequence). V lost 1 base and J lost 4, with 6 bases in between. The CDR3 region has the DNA TGTGCCAGCAGCCAAGGGGAGGCAGATACGCAGTATTTT. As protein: CASSQGEADTQYF.

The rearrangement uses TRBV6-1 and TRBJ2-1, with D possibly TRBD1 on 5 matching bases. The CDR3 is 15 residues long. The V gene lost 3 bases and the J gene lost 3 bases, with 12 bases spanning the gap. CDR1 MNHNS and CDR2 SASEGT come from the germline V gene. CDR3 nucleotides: TGTGCCAGCAGTGAGGGGCACTCAAACTACAATGAGCAGTTCTTC. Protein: CASSEGHSNYNEQFF.

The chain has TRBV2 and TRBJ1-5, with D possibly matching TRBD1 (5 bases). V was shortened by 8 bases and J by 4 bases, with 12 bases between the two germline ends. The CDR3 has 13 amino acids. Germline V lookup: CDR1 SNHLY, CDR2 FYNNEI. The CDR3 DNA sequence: TGTGCCAGCCAGGACAAGGGGAATCAGCCCCAGCATTTT. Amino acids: CASQDKGNQPQHF.

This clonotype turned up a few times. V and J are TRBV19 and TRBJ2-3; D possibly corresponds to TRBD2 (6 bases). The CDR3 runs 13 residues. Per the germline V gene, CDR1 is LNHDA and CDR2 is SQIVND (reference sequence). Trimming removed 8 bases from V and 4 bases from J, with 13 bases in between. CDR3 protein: CASCKPGADTQYF. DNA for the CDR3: TGTGCCAGTTGTAAACCGGGGGCAGATACGCAGTATTTT.

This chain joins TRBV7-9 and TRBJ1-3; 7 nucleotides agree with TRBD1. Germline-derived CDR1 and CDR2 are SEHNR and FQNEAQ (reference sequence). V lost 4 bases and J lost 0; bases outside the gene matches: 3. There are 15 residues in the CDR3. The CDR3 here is CASSSGQNSGNTIYF. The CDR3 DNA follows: TGTGCCAGCAGCTCGGGACAGAACTCTGGAAACACCATATATTTT.

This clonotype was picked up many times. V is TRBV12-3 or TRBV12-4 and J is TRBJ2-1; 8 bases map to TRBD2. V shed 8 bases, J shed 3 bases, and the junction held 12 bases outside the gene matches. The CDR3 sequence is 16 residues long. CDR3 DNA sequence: TGTGCCAGCCGATCCCGGGGGGGAGTGATCTACAATGAGCAGTTCTTC. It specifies CASRSRGGVIYNEQFF.

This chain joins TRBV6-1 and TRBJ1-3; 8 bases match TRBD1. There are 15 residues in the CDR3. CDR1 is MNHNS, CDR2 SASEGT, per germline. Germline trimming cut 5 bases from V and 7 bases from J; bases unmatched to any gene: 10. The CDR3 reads CASSPVLDRANTIYF. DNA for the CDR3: TGTGCCAGCAGTCCCGTTTTGGACAGGGCGAACACCATATATTTT.

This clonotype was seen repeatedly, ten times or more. CDR3 region: CASSQEVSTPWAFF. The CDR3 nucleotides are TGTGCCAGCAGCCAAGAGGTGAGCACCCCTTGGGCTTTCTTT. This chain connects TRBV3-1 to TRBJ1-1; D is ambiguous. The CDR3 runs to 14 residues. The V gene's germline CDR1 is LGHDT and CDR2 YNNKEL (reference sequence). Trimming removed 0 bases from V and 11 bases from J, with 16 bases in between.